This T cell receptor beta chain stems from a study of blood T cells in healthy people across ages. Whole-study results and caveats: Expanded clonotype shifts may have been confounded, as the donors had an unknown CMV status.

This clonotype occurred many times. Its antigen is still unknown. V lost 3 bases and J lost 2, with 14 bases in between. Looked up from germline, CDR1 is ENHRY and CDR2 is SYGVKD. This CDR3 is 17 amino acids long. Researchers collected approximately 9.9 milliliters of peripheral blood from every single donor. Per sample, extraction of total RNA gave at least 5.5 micrograms in every case. It was with a sample-barcoded 5' primer and a J-beta primer mix that a second PCR of roughly 7 to 12 cycles was run. TCRdb re-derived calls from the 5' RACE reads in MiXCR, one entry per CDR3 protein. This sample yields 700,000 to 950,000 distinct CDR3 sequences, of which roughly 60% are seen a single time; around 20% belongs to the top ten.

Sequencing was carried out using blood. The TCR sequence derives from a man under 40 in good health. J is TRBJ2-6 and V is TRBV10-3; tentatively, D is TRBD2 (6 bases). The CDR3 here is CAISEAGGSAGANVLTF. CDR3 bases: TGTGCCATCAGTGAAGCAGGAGGGTCGGCTGGGGCCAACGTCCTGACTTTC.